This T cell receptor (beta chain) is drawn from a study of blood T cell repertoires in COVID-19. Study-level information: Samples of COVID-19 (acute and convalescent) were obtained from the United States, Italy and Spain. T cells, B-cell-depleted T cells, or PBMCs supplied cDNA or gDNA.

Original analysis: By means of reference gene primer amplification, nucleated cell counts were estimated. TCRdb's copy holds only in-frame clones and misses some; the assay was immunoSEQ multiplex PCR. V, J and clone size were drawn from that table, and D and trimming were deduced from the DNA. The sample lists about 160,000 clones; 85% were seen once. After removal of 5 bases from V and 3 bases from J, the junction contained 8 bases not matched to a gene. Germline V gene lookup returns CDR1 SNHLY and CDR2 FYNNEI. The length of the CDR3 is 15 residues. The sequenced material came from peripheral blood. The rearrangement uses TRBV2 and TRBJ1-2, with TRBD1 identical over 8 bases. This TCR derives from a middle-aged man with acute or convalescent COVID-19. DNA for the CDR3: TGTGCCAGCAGTTATTTGGGGACAGGTGACTATGGCTACACCTTC. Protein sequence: CASSYLGTGDYGYTF.